Listed here are 27 T cell receptor beta chains from one sample, sequenced in a study of identical twins. TCRdb independently ran MiXCR on the 5' RACE reads; one entry per CDR3 protein. This table holds 540,000 or so distinct CDR3 sequences, 20% to 25% found once. A further study also used this sample, focusing on yellow fever vaccine responses in identical twins.

The sequencing input was CD4+ T cells sorted from blood. Receptors originate from a woman between 18 and 29 years old in good health.

This clonotype was seen only a few times. J is TRBJ1-1 and V is TRBV28; 10 nucleotides match TRBD1. Per germline, CDR1 MDHEN and CDR2 SYDVKM. V was pared by 3 bases and J by 3 bases, with 13 bases of the junction left unmatched. The CDR3 extends over 18 amino acids. The CDR3 spells CASSFYSLTGGMDTEAFF. CDR3 bases: TGTGCCAGCAGTTTCTACTCCTTGACAGGGGGCATGGACACTGAAGCTTTCTTT.

This clonotype has a count of ten or more. The chain carries TRBV12-3 or TRBV12-4 and TRBJ2-5, with 8 nucleotides matching TRBD1. The V segment lost 4 bases and the J segment 1 base; nucleotides outside the gene matches: 5. The CDR3 has 15 residues. The CDR3 sequence is CASSSGTGIQETQYF. The CDR3 nucleotides are TGTGCCAGCAGTTCGGGGACAGGAATCCAAGAGACCCAGTACTTC.

The V call is TRBV11-2, the J call TRBJ2-2, with 7 bases matching TRBD1. The CDR3 loop spans 15 amino acids. Trimming took 4 bases from V and 4 from J; bases not matched to a gene: 6. CDR1 SGHAT and CDR2 FQNNGV come from the germline V gene. The CDR3 sequence: CASSSNRGGTGELFF. CDR3 DNA: TGTGCCAGCAGCTCCAACAGGGGCGGCACCGGGGAGCTGTTTTTT.

This clonotype turned up a few times. The V call is TRBV28, the J call TRBJ2-5; TRBD2 agrees at 8 bases. In germline, CDR1 is MDHEN, CDR2 SYDVKM. CDR3 length: 16 residues. V shed 3 bases and J 2 bases; nucleotides not matched to a gene: 8. The CDR3 DNA is TGTGCCAGCAGTTTGCGTAGCGGGGCGAAACAAGAGACCCAGTACTTC. This codes for CASSLRSGAKQETQYF.

The chain uses TRBV20-1 and TRBJ2-1; D perhaps matches TRBD2 (7 bases). Germline CDR1 and CDR2: DFQATT and SNEGSKA (reference sequence). This CDR3 has 16 amino acids. V shed 0 bases and J shed 6 bases, with 18 bases lying between them. In DNA, the CDR3 is TGCAGTGCTAGAGAGAGGGGGACTATTTTGCGCAATGAGCAGTTCTTC. Its translation: CSARERGTILRNEQFF.

The chain has TRBV20-1 and TRBJ1-2; 7 bases map to TRBD1. J was trimmed by 6 bases and V by 3 bases; bases with no gene match: 7. CDR1 DFQATT and CDR2 SNEGSKA come from the germline V gene (reference sequence). The CDR3 consists of 13 residues. CDR3 nucleotides: TGCAGTGCTAGTAATAAACAGGGGAATGGCTACACCTTC. It codes for CSASNKQGNGYTF.

In this sample, this clonotype turned up a few times. The chain combines TRBV12-3 or TRBV12-4 with TRBJ1-2, with D maybe TRBD1 (6 bases). The length of the CDR3 is 14 residues. Trimming took 10 bases from V and 4 from J, leaving 19 bases between them. CDR3 DNA: TGTGCCACAGCGCGGGGGGGCAGGGGCTATGGCTACACCTTC. Protein: CATARGGRGYGYTF.

The chain employs TRBV6-5 and TRBJ2-2; possible D gene TRBD1, 6 bases. CDR3 length equals 14 residues. V was clipped by 5 bases and J by 6 bases, with 13 bases between them. Germline V gives CDR1 MNHEY, CDR2 SVGAGI. The CDR3 region has the DNA TGTGCCAGCAGTAACCCCCCAGGGGCCGGGGAGCTGTTTTTT. Its protein product is CASSNPPGAGELFF.

This clonotype has only a few counts. The chain has TRBV2 and TRBJ2-3; D might be TRBD2 (5 bases). V was cut by 5 bases and J by 6 bases, with 18 bases left in between. This CDR3 region has 15 residues. Germline V lookup: CDR1 SNHLY, CDR2 FYNNEI. The CDR3 DNA follows: TGTGCCAGCAGTCCCCTCGGACTGAAGACGGATACGCAGTATTTT. It yields the protein CASSPLGLKTDTQYF. The full variable domain, in which reference TRBV2 and TRBJ2-3 provide the parts outside the CDR3, is EPEVTQTPSHQVTQMGQEVILRCVPISNHLYFYWYRQILGQKVEFLVSFYNNEISEKSEIFDDQFSVERPDGSNFTLKIRSTKLEDSAMYFCASSPLGLKTDTQYFGPGTRLTVL.

V and J are TRBV12-3 or TRBV12-4 and TRBJ2-7; D is undetermined. The CDR3 extends over 14 amino acids. V lost 3 bases to trimming and J lost 1 base, with 10 bases between them. The CDR3 protein is CASSFILGSYEQYF. The CDR3, as DNA: TGTGCCAGCAGTTTCATCCTAGGATCCTACGAGCAGTACTTC.

This clonotype was detected a few times. Because the CDR3 is missing its conserved closing phenylalanine or tryptophan, this is likely a read error. The DNA is omitted, as the CDR3 cannot be located on it reliably, and the CDR3 follows TCRdb's listing. The rearrangement links TRBV2 to TRBJ2-7; no DNA check was done on the table's D call, TRBD2. The CDR3 spans 11 residues, counting both ends. CDR1 and CDR2 (germline): SNHLY, FYNNEI. CDR3: CASSEIQREFI.

The V and J genes are TRBV9 and TRBJ2-3; 14 bases fit TRBD2. V trimming: 3 bases; J trimming: 9 bases; junction bases outside the gene matches: 6. Looked up from germline, CDR1 is SGDLS and CDR2 is YYNGEE. The length of the CDR3 is 15 residues. CDR3 nucleotide sequence: TGTGCCAGCAGCGGGGGACTAGCGGGAGAAAGCACGCAGTATTTT. Its translation: CASSGGLAGESTQYF. The variable domain in full, completed from reference TRBV9 and TRBJ2-3, reads DSGVTQTPKHLITATGQRVTLRCSPRSGDLSVYWYQQSLDQGLQFLIQYYNGEERAKGNILERFSAQQFPDLHSELNLSSLELGDSALYFCASSGGLAGESTQYFGPGTRLTVL.

Only a few counts were recorded for this clonotype. The chain is built from TRBV3-1 and TRBJ2-3; 7 nucleotides align to TRBD1. The length of the CDR3 is 14 residues. The germline gives CDR1 LGHDT, CDR2 YNNKEL (reference sequence). J gave up 3 bases and V 0 bases, and 0 bases lay outside the gene matches. The CDR3 region has the DNA TGTGCCAGCAGCCAAGAACAGGGGACAGATACGCAGTATTTT. Protein sequence: CASSQEQGTDTQYF.

The rearrangement links TRBV7-9 to TRBJ2-3, with TRBD2 matching over 10 bases. The trim removed 3 bases at V and 3 bases at J, leaving 6 bases unmatched. Germline V gene data show CDR1 as SEHNR and CDR2 as FQNEAQ (reference sequence). CDR3 length: 16 amino acids. CDR3 sequence: CASSFQRGGITDTQYF. CDR3 DNA sequence: TGTGCCAGCAGCTTCCAGCGGGGGGGCATAACAGATACGCAGTATTTT.

V is TRBV3-1 and J is TRBJ2-1, with D perhaps TRBD1 (6 bases). The length of the CDR3 is 18 residues. V was clipped by 4 bases and J by 1 base, with 20 bases between them. Germline CDR1 reads LGHDT; CDR2 reads YNNKEL (reference sequence). The CDR3 here is CASSPIRGVRFSYNEQFF. CDR3 in DNA: TGTGCCAGCAGCCCAATCAGGGGTGTGAGGTTTTCCTACAATGAGCAGTTCTTC.

This chain links TRBV20-1 with TRBJ2-3; unclear D gene. Germline assignment: CDR1 DFQATT and CDR2 SNEGSKA (reference sequence). V was clipped by 0 bases and J by 4 bases, with 8 bases between them. There are 13 residues in the CDR3. The CDR3 here is CSAREPGPDTQYF. The DNA of the CDR3 is TGCAGTGCTAGAGAACCAGGCCCAGATACGCAGTATTTT.

This clonotype was counted a few times. The chain is built from TRBV28 and TRBJ2-7, with D perhaps matching TRBD2 (5 bases). The CDR3 sequence is 13 residues long. The V end lost 2 bases, the J end lost 2 bases, and 7 bases lay between the germline ends. CDR1 and CDR2 (germline): MDHEN, SYDVKM. The CDR3 is CASSLPGTYEQYF. DNA for the CDR3: TGTGCCAGCAGTTTACCCGGGACCTACGAGCAGTACTTC.

The chain links TRBV20-1 to TRBJ2-1, with 7 bases identical to TRBD1. The CDR3 has 14 residues. V gave up 6 bases and J gave up 4 bases; unmatched junction bases: 9. CDR1 is DFQATT and CDR2 is SNEGSKA in the germline V gene (reference sequence). The CDR3 sequence: CSATHGTAYNEQFF. The CDR3 coding sequence is TGCAGTGCCACCCACGGGACAGCTTACAATGAGCAGTTCTTC.

The CDR3 protein is CAIRIFGTPSSYEQYV. CDR3 bases: TGTGCCATCAGGATCTTCGGGACACCCAGCTCCTACGAGCAGTACGTC. The chain links TRBV10-3 to TRBJ2-7, with D maybe TRBD1 (6 bases). Germline V lookup: CDR1 ENHRY, CDR2 SYGVKD. The length of the CDR3 is 16 residues. V was clipped by 6 bases and J by 0 bases, with 18 bases between them.

The V call is TRBV6-1, the J call TRBJ2-2; 12 nucleotides agree with TRBD2. This CDR3 contains 18 residues. Losses at the gene ends were 4 bases for V and 2 bases for J; bases not matched to a gene: 8. CDR1 and CDR2 from the germline V gene are MNHNS and SASEGT. This chain's CDR3 is CASSAPSGGAVNTGELFF. Written as DNA, the CDR3 is TGTGCCAGCAGTGCGCCTAGCGGGGGGGCGGTAAACACCGGGGAGCTGTTTTTT.

This clonotype was counted a few times. The CDR3 sequence is CATSEGALGYTF. DNA of the CDR3: TGTGCCACCAGTGAGGGTGCCCTCGGCTACACCTTC. This chain uses TRBV24-1 with TRBJ1-2; D call uncertain. The germline V gene has CDR1 KGHDR and CDR2 SFDVKD. The V and J ends lost 4 bases and 8 bases respectively, with 10 bases between them. CDR3 size: 12 residues.

This clonotype showed up just a few times. The chain uses TRBV11-1 and TRBJ2-5; 8 bases line up with TRBD1. Germline CDR1 and CDR2: SGHAT and FQDESV (reference sequence). The V and J ends lost 2 bases and 1 base, in that order; junction bases with no gene match: 12. This CDR3 is built from 18 residues. In DNA form, the CDR3 reads TGTGCCAGCAGCTTAAGTGGCAGGGGGCAAGAAGGCCAAGAGACCCAGTACTTC. Amino acids: CASSLSGRGQEGQETQYF.

The chain carries TRBV20-1 and TRBJ2-5, with 7 bases matching TRBD2. The CDR3 runs to 15 residues. V shed 2 bases and J 1 base; nucleotides not matched to a gene: 7. The V gene's germline CDR1 is DFQATT and CDR2 SNEGSKA (reference sequence). CDR3 sequence (DNA): TGCAGTGCTAGAAGGAGGGGAGGGAGCCAAGAGACCCAGTACTTC. Protein: CSARRRGGSQETQYF.

This clonotype occurred a few times. The chain combines TRBV20-1 with TRBJ2-2, with D possibly matching TRBD2 (5 bases). The germline CDR1 and CDR2 sequences are DFQATT and SNEGSKA (reference sequence). V gave up 6 bases and J gave up 5 bases, with 13 bases separating them. The CDR3 loop spans 13 amino acids. DNA of the CDR3: TGCAGTGCATACCGGGGAGCAACCGGGGAGCTGTTTTTT. Its translation is CSAYRGATGELFF.

This clonotype was recorded a few times. V is TRBV18 and J is TRBJ1-4; D perhaps matches TRBD1 (5 bases). This CDR3 spans 16 amino acids. Germline V gene lookup returns CDR1 KGHSH and CDR2 LQKENI. V was trimmed by 3 bases and J by 8 bases, leaving 19 bases between them. The CDR3 DNA sequence: TGTGCCAGCTCACCCAAGGGACCTGGGCGATGGGAAAAACTGTTTTTT. It is translated as CASSPKGPGRWEKLFF.

The V call is TRBV13, the J call TRBJ1-4; D not certain. CDR1 PRHDT and CDR2 FYEKMQ come from the germline V gene (reference sequence). The CDR3 is made up of 14 amino acids. Trimming stripped 2 bases from V and 7 bases from J, with 11 bases between. The CDR3 spells CASSLFVQREKLFF. The CDR3 DNA sequence: TGTGCCAGCAGCTTATTCGTCCAGCGTGAAAAACTGTTTTTT.

V and J are TRBV12-3 or TRBV12-4 and TRBJ2-2, with D unclear. The ends were cut back, 2 bases at V and 4 bases at J, with 14 bases in the middle. The CDR3 has 16 amino acids. This CDR3 reads CASSLLVTSSTGELFF. The CDR3 bases are TGTGCCAGCAGTTTATTGGTCACCTCGAGCACCGGGGAGCTGTTTTTT.